The T cell receptor (beta chain) described here comes from a study of cytomegalovirus exposure and HLA in healthy donors. Study observations and caveats: Other equally common chains were less clonally expanded than HLA-associated TCR beta chains, a later analysis showed. Researchers left out some V segments, among them TRBV6-2 and TRBV6-3, as indistinguishable. Sequences of the TCR beta chain were said to predict the HLA-A and HLA-B alleles of most subjects accurately.

The PCR used 60 Vbeta and 13 Jbeta primers. Libraries were prepared by immunoSEQ multiplex PCR; TCRdb keeps only in-frame clonotypes and omits some of them. The table records fewer than 150,000 clones, roughly three quarters of them present only once. About this clone: Its antigen is unidentified.

Between the trimmed V and J ends, which lost 3 bases and 1 base, there was a span of 15 bases. This CDR3 contains 16 residues. Looked up from germline, CDR1 is KGHSH and CDR2 is LQKENI. The TCR originated in a man younger than 35 in good health and CMV-seronegative. The sequenced sample consisted of PBMCs. The chain carries TRBV18 and TRBJ1-1; perhaps TRBD1 as D (6 bases). The CDR3 sequence: CASSPSWGHTNTEAFF. For the CDR3, the DNA is TGTGCCAGCTCACCGTCCTGGGGACATACGAACACTGAAGCTTTCTTT.